The source of this TCR beta chain is a study of T-cell memory formation after mild COVID-19. The germline CDR1 and CDR2 sequences are MNHEY and SMNVEV (reference sequence). This CDR3 has 15 residues. J was trimmed by 7 bases and V by 6 bases; bases with no gene match: 11. Concerning this clonotype itself: Its specificity is not known.

The study's findings and limits: The study detected some responding clones in pre-infection memory, suggesting cross-reactive memory joined.

Using its own MiXCR run on the 5' RACE reads, TCRdb lists one record per CDR3 protein. The repertoire has 450,000 to 700,000 distinct CDR3 sequences, under 20% of them found once; the top ten carry about 11%. The origin of this receptor is an adult woman who had mild COVID-19 (a few samples of this study predate the infection). Cell type and time point are not known. The source material was PBMCs or a T cell subset sorted from them (not recorded which). The chain uses TRBV27 and TRBJ1-1, with 10 bases matching TRBD1. The CDR3 protein is CASSPLGQGPHEAFF. The CDR3 region has the DNA TGTGCCAGCAGCCCATTGGGACAGGGGCCGCATGAAGCTTTCTTT.